Detailed here is one T cell receptor beta chain. High-throughput TCR beta sequencing covered peripheral CD8+ and CD4+ T cells. The data are from a study of CD8 T cells in Susac syndrome. CDR3 length: 14 amino acids. Per the germline V gene, CDR1 is DFQATT and CDR2 is SNEGSKA (reference sequence). The V gene lost 5 bases and the J gene lost 0 bases, with 11 bases spanning the gap. Random hexamers were used to reverse transcribe the RNA input (about 0.45 to 1 ug). A single record per CDR3 protein comes from TCRdb applying MiXCR to the immunoSEQ multiplex PCR reads. The table records 150,000 or so distinct CDR3 sequences, approximately 95% of them present only once.

This TCR was recovered from a human donor with multiple sclerosis. V gene TRBV20-1 combines with J gene TRBJ2-1; no definite D call. The sample consisted of CD4+ T cells from PBMCs. CDR3 DNA: TGCAGTGCTGTAGACGCGAGCTCCTACAATGAGCAGTTCTTC. Protein sequence: CSAVDASSYNEQFF.